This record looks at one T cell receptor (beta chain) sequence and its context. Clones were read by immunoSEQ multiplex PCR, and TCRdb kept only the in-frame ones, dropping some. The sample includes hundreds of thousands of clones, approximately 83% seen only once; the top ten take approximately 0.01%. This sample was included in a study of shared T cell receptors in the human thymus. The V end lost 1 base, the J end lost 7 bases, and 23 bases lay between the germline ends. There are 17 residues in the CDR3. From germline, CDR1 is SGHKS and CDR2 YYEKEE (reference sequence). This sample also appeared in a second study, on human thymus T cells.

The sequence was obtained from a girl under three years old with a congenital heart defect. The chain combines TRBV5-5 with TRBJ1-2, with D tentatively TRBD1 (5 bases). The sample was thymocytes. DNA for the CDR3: TGTGCCAGCAGCTTGCAGGGTCGCTCCTCGCTGGGGGGTGGCTACACCTTC. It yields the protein CASSLQGRSSLGGGYTF. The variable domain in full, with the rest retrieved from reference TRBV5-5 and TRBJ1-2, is DAGVTQSPTHLIKTRGQQVTLRCSPISGHKSVSWYQQVLGQGPQFIFQYYEKEERGRGNFPDRFSARQFPNYSSELNVNALLLGDSALYLCASSLQGRSSLGGGYTFGSGTRLTVV.